This entry lists 27 T cell receptor beta chains sequenced from one sample in a study of T cell changes during pregnancy in multiple sclerosis. TCRdb's copy holds only in-frame clones and misses some; the assay was immunoSEQ multiplex PCR. The sample lists 50,000 to 65,000 clones, about 91% occurring once. The specimen was peripheral blood, collected after pregnancy. The receptor set was obtained from a female donor with multiple sclerosis, enrolled in a pregnancy study.

The chain joins TRBV9 to TRBJ2-1; perhaps TRBD1 as D (6 bases). V lost 8 bases, J lost 10 bases, and 19 bases lay in between. The CDR3 is 13 residues long. Germline V gene sequence: CDR1 SGDLS, CDR2 YYNGEE. The CDR3 loop reads CASSNYQGSEQFF. The CDR3 DNA reads TGTGCCAGTTCCAATTACCAGGGGAGCGAGCAGTTCTTC.

This rearrangement joins TRBV6-1 to TRBJ1-6; TRBD1 aligns across 8 bases. The CDR3 consists of 17 residues. J was trimmed by 7 bases and V by 3 bases; bases with no gene match: 11. Germline V gene data show CDR1 as MNHNS and CDR2 as SASEGT. In DNA form, the CDR3 reads TGTGCCAGCAGTGAGAATGTTGGGGACAGGCGCAATTCACCCCTCCACTTT. It codes for CASSENVGDRRNSPLHF.

In its sample, this clone was seen once. This sequence joins TRBV27 and TRBJ2-2; tentative D call: TRBD1 (6 bases). CDR1 and CDR2 from the germline V gene are MNHEY and SMNVEV (reference sequence). Trimming removed 7 bases at V and 7 bases at J, with 16 bases between. This CDR3 has 14 residues. This CDR3 reads CASTTPRGGGELFF. CDR3 in DNA: TGTGCCAGCACCACCCCCAGGGGTGGCGGGGAGCTGTTTTTT.

This clone showed up just once. This rearrangement joins TRBV19 to TRBJ2-2; TRBD1 matches at 11 bases. The V and J ends lost 9 bases and 4 bases, in that order; junction bases with no gene match: 4. The CDR3 is made up of 14 amino acids. CDR1 and CDR2 from the germline V gene are LNHDA and SQIVND (reference sequence). CDR3 coding DNA: TGTGCCAGCGGGGGACAGGGGGGCACCGGGGAGCTGTTTTTT. Translating gives CASGGQGGTGELFF.

V usage is TRBV5-5 and J usage is TRBJ2-1; a weak D match, TRBD2 (5 bases). There are 14 residues in the CDR3. V dropped 4 bases and J dropped 9 bases, with 17 bases sitting between them. Germline values: CDR1 SGHKS, CDR2 YYEKEE (reference sequence). The CDR3 sequence: CASSIVAFSPEQFF. CDR3 bases: TGTGCCAGCAGCATCGTAGCGTTTTCGCCTGAGCAGTTCTTC.

The genes are TRBV19 and TRBJ2-1; 8 bases align to TRBD2. Unmatched junction bases numbered 3, after V lost 0 bases and J lost 2 bases. CDR1 LNHDA and CDR2 SQIVND come from the germline V gene (reference sequence). The CDR3 has 16 amino acids. CDR3 coding DNA: TGTGCCAGTAGTATAGATAGCGGGAATACCTACAATGAGCAGTTCTTC. This codes for CASSIDSGNTYNEQFF.

Written as DNA, the CDR3 is TGTGCCTGGAGTGTGGGAGGGCCTGGGTCGACCTTC. It translates to CAWSVGGPGSTF. This rearrangement joins TRBV30 to TRBJ1-2; D is unresolved. Per the germline V gene, CDR1 is GTSNPN and CDR2 is SVGIG (reference sequence). Trimming stripped 0 bases from V and 14 bases from J, with 16 bases between. The CDR3 extends over 12 amino acids.

The chain is built from TRBV7-3 and TRBJ2-3, with D perhaps matching TRBD2 (6 bases). Germline V lookup: CDR1 SGHTA, CDR2 FQGTGA. V was clipped by 5 bases and J by 4 bases, with 13 bases between them. The CDR3 has 14 residues. CDR3 DNA sequence: TGTGCCAGCAGCCCCTCCTCGGGGGCAGATACGCAGTATTTT. Its protein product is CASSPSSGADTQYF.

This sequence joins TRBV5-1 and TRBJ1-6, with 7 bases identical to TRBD1. CDR1 is SGHRS and CDR2 is YFSETQ in the germline V gene. The CDR3 covers 16 residues. V shed 4 bases, J shed 2 bases, and the junction held 6 bases outside the gene matches. CDR3 DNA: TGCGCCAGCAGCACCACCGGGACAGCCTATAATTCACCCCTCCACTTT. Translating gives CASSTTGTAYNSPLHF.

Only one count was recorded for this clone. The chain couples TRBV18 to TRBJ2-5; D is possibly TRBD2 (7 bases). CDR1 KGHSH and CDR2 LQKENI come from the germline V gene. With 6 bases removed from V and 5 bases from J, the gap between germline ends came to 25 bases. CDR3 size: 17 residues. CDR3 loop: CASSLLYPGGLDETQYF. The CDR3 nucleotides are TGTGCCAGCTCTTTACTGTACCCGGGGGGCCTGGACGAGACCCAGTACTTC.

The chain employs TRBV6-1 and TRBJ1-1, with TRBD1 identical over 8 bases. Germline CDR1 and CDR2: MNHNS and SASEGT. The CDR3 consists of 14 residues. The junction had 9 bases not matched to a gene; V was cut back by 5 bases and J by 7 bases. In DNA, the CDR3 is TGTGCCAGCAGTAAGTACAGGGGGGAACTTGAAGCTTTCTTT. Residues: CASSKYRGELEAFF.

The V and J genes are TRBV5-1 and TRBJ1-5; D possibly corresponds to TRBD1 (5 bases). The CDR3 spans 14 residues. Trimming shortened V by 0 bases and J by 5 bases, and 9 bases separated the two germline ends. The V gene's germline CDR1 is SGHRS and CDR2 YFSETQ. For the CDR3, the DNA is TGCGCCAGCAGCTTGGCCGGGGGTTATCAGCCCCAGCATTTT. Its translation is CASSLAGGYQPQHF. Together with reference TRBV5-1 and TRBJ1-5, the CDR3 gives the full variable domain: KAGVTQTPRYLIKTRGQQVTLSCSPISGHRSVSWYQQTPGQGLQFLFEYFSETQRNKGNFPGRFSGRQFSNSRSEMNVSTLELGDSALYLCASSLAGGYQPQHFGDGTRLSIL.

The chain is built from TRBV19 and TRBJ1-2, with 7 nucleotides matching TRBD1. The CDR3 consists of 14 residues. J gave up 3 bases and V 6 bases, and 7 bases lay outside the gene matches. Germline values: CDR1 LNHDA, CDR2 SQIVND (reference sequence). The CDR3 here is CASSANRGDYGYTF. The CDR3 nucleotides are TGTGCCAGTAGCGCGAACAGGGGTGACTATGGCTACACCTTC.

V is TRBV7-9 and J is TRBJ2-1; 8 bases line up with TRBD2. J gave up 3 bases and V 4 bases, and 11 bases lay outside the gene matches. Germline values: CDR1 SEHNR, CDR2 FQNEAQ (reference sequence). The CDR3 totals 17 residues. CDR3 region: CASSSNRPGLGYNEQFF. DNA of the CDR3: TGTGCCAGCAGCTCCAACCGACCGGGACTAGGCTACAATGAGCAGTTCTTC.

This clone was picked up one time. V usage is TRBV10-3 and J usage is TRBJ2-2; D might be TRBD1 (6 bases). Trimming took off 6 bases at V and 2 bases at J, with 19 bases between the two ends. The CDR3 runs 17 residues. In germline, CDR1 is ENHRY, CDR2 SYGVKD. The CDR3 here is CAIRDRIKNGNTGELFF. CDR3 DNA: TGTGCCATCAGAGACAGGATTAAGAACGGTAACACCGGGGAGCTGTTTTTT.

V and J are TRBV5-1 and TRBJ2-5; 8 bases line up with TRBD2. This CDR3 comprises 15 residues. Germline CDR1 is SGHRS and CDR2 is YFSETQ. V was clipped by 0 bases and J by 5 bases; unmatched bases: 6. In DNA, the CDR3 is TGCGCCAGCAGCTTGGCCGGGGGGGGAACGGAGACCCAGTACTTC. It yields the protein CASSLAGGGTETQYF.

V and J are TRBV6-5 and TRBJ2-7; maybe TRBD1 (6 bases). Trimming removed 0 bases at V and 3 bases at J, with 12 bases between. Per germline, CDR1 MNHEY and CDR2 SVGAGI. This CDR3 is 15 amino acids long. CDR3 loop: CASSYSSQGFYEQYF. CDR3 nucleotide sequence: TGTGCCAGCAGTTACTCGTCACAGGGATTCTACGAGCAGTACTTC.

V usage is TRBV28 and J usage is TRBJ1-5; D is ambiguous. Germline CDR1 reads MDHEN; CDR2 reads SYDVKM. The CDR3 has 13 residues. Trimming took 3 bases from V and 7 from J, leaving 10 bases between them. CDR3 DNA sequence: TGTGCCAGCAGTTTTGAGGCGAGGCAGCCCCAGCATTTT. It is translated as CASSFEARQPQHF.

The chain combines TRBV6-1 with TRBJ1-2; TRBD1 aligns across 8 bases. V gave up 3 bases and J gave up 4 bases; unmatched junction bases: 4. Germline V CDR1 and CDR2: MNHNS, SASEGT. CDR3 size: 14 residues. CDR3 protein: CASSDPGQGYGYTF. The CDR3 DNA is TGTGCCAGCAGTGACCCAGGACAGGGCTATGGCTACACCTTC.

The chain employs TRBV30 and TRBJ2-7; TRBD2 agrees at 7 bases. Trimming took 0 bases from V and 6 from J; bases not matched to a gene: 8. Germline loops: CDR1 GTSNPN, CDR2 SVGIG (reference sequence). This CDR3 comprises 14 residues. CDR3 DNA sequence: TGTGCCTGGAGTGTCTTCGGGGACTACGGCGAGCAGTACTTC. Protein product: CAWSVFGDYGEQYF.

This clone was observed a handful of times. The chain carries TRBV6-1 and TRBJ1-1; 8 bases are a match to TRBD1. V lost 3 bases to trimming and J lost 0 bases; unmatched junction nucleotides: 3. Germline CDR1 and CDR2: MNHNS and SASEGT. This CDR3 is built from 15 residues. The CDR3 spells CASSETGEMNTEAFF. As DNA, the CDR3 is TGTGCCAGCAGTGAGACAGGGGAGATGAACACTGAAGCTTTCTTT.

In DNA form, the CDR3 reads TGTGCCAGCAGTGACTCGACAGAAGAGATTGAAGCTTTCTTT. Translation: CASSDSTEEIEAFF. The gene calls are TRBV6-4 and TRBJ1-1; TRBD1 might be the D (5 bases). This CDR3 is 14 amino acids long. Trimming took off 0 bases at V and 7 bases at J, with 12 bases between the two ends. The V gene's germline CDR1 is MRHNA and CDR2 SNTAGT.

The rearrangement joins TRBV13 to TRBJ1-6; D may be TRBD1 (6 bases). Germline assignment: CDR1 PRHDT and CDR2 FYEKMQ (reference sequence). The V and J ends lost 8 bases and 8 bases respectively, with 16 bases between them. The CDR3 length is 14 residues. CDR3 in DNA: TGTGCCAGCGGGGGTCAGGGGCCCTATTCACCCCTCCACTTT. Amino acid sequence: CASGGQGPYSPLHF.

The V gene is TRBV19, the J gene TRBJ1-1, with D perhaps TRBD1 (5 bases). The V end lost 9 bases, the J end lost 5 bases, and 19 bases lay between the germline ends. Germline V gene sequence: CDR1 LNHDA, CDR2 SQIVND (reference sequence). There are 14 residues in the CDR3. The CDR3 DNA reads TGTGCCAGCGTCGTAGGGGCCGGGTGGACTGAAGCTTTCTTT. The encoded protein is CASVVGAGWTEAFF. Drawing the rest from reference TRBV19 and TRBJ1-1, the complete variable domain is DGGITQSPKYLFRKEGQNVTLSCEQNLNHDAMYWYRQDPGQGLRLIYYSQIVNDFQKGDIAEGYSVSREKKESFPLTVTSAQKNPTAFYLCASVVGAGWTEAFFGQGTRLTVV.

This chain uses TRBV5-1 with TRBJ1-1, with D uncertain. Germline V gene data show CDR1 as SGHRS and CDR2 as YFSETQ. V was trimmed by 4 bases and J by 4 bases, leaving 17 bases between them. The CDR3 loop spans 15 amino acids. The CDR3 spells CASSLSHRSFTEAFF. The DNA for the CDR3 is TGCGCCAGCAGCCTCTCGCACAGAAGTTTCACTGAAGCTTTCTTT.

This rearrangement joins TRBV21-1 to TRBJ1-6; whether TRBD1, the table's D call, matches the DNA was not checked. TRBV21-1 is assigned pseudogene status. The length of the CDR3 is 18 residues. The chain's CDR3 is CASSSRRGQGAENSPLHF. CDR3 in DNA: TGTGCCAGCAGCTCCCGGAGGGGACAGGGGGCGGAAAATTCACCCCTCCACTTT.

With respect to this clone: Sequence at one end of the junction differs from germline and may be a read error. The V gene is TRBV19, the J gene TRBJ1-5, with D possibly matching TRBD1 (5 bases). Germline V gene sequence: CDR1 LNHDA, CDR2 SQIVND (reference sequence). The CDR3 totals 12 residues. Here the CDR3 reads CASTHRRGLLRF. For the CDR3, the DNA is TGTGCCAGTACCCATCGGCGGGGACTGTTACGGTTT.